This entry is about one T cell receptor beta chain. Its target is not known. This record comes from a study of shared clonotypes between healthy human individuals. Regarding the study as a whole: The expectation was that sequencing depth would affect clonotype sharing among donors. Around 5.4% of naive CD4 clonotypes were common to a few donors.

Trimming cost V 6 bases and J 5 bases; bases outside gene matches: 4. Germline CDR1 is SGHVS and CDR2 is FQNEAQ. The CDR3 has 13 residues. Original processing notes: Filtering differed because ImmunoSEQ produced junction-only sequences that carried no quality scores. Profiled with immunoSEQ multiplex PCR; TCRdb holds only in-frame clones, not every one. V and J calls and clone size follow that table, whereas D and trimming were derived from the DNA. Of roughly 2 million clones listed, 95% are singletons. The sample taken for sequencing was naive CD4+ T cells sorted from blood. Specified subset: CD45RA+ positively selected. The sequence was collected from a man between 18 and 29 years old in good health. V is TRBV7-8 and J is TRBJ2-1, with TRBD2 identical over 7 bases. The CDR3 nucleotides read TGTGCCAGCAGGCGGGGGAAGGACAATGAGCAGTTCTTC. Translation: CASRRGKDNEQFF.